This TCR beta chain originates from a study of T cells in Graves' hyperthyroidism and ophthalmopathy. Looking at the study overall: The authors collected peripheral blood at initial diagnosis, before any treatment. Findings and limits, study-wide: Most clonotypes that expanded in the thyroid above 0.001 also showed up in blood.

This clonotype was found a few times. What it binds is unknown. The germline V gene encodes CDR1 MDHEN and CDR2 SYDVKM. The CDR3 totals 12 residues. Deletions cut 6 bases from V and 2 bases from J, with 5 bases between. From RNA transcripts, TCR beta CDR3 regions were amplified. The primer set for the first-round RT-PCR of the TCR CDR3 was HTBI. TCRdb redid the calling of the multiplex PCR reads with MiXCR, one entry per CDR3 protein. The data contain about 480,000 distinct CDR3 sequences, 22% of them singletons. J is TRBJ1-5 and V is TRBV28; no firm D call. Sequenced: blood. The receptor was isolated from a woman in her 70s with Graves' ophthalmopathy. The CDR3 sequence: CASSKGNQPQHF. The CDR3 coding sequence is TGTGCCAGCAGCAAGGGCAATCAGCCCCAGCATTTT.